This T cell receptor (beta chain) was found in a study of tumor-infiltrating lymphocytes in primary liver carcinoma. At the level of the study: All patients, whether men or women, fell within 30 to 69 years of age. Study conclusions and caveats: Tumors reached a significantly greater top-250-clone fraction than blood did (p = 0.039).

Germline V gene data show CDR1 as MNHEY and CDR2 as SVGEGT. V was pared by 3 bases and J by 2 bases, with 11 bases between. The CDR3 loop spans 14 amino acids. From 400 to 500 ng total RNA, TCR beta cDNA was generated with a primer in the constant region. Slightly modified ARM-PCR, run as three nested multiplex PCR rounds, produced the TCR beta libraries. In the first two PCR rounds, TRBV1-TRBV30 forward primers were paired with a C-beta reverse primer, and each round lasted around 10 cycles. In TCRdb, the multiplex PCR reads were re-called with MiXCR into one record per CDR3 protein. The sample records some 180,000 distinct CDR3 sequences, around four fifths being singletons. Points on this clonotype: The antigen is unknown. In this CDR3 the conserved last residue, phenylalanine or tryptophan, is missing, so a read error is likely.

Co-extracted RNA and DNA came from 20-30 mg of unsorted bulk tissue. Surgical resection treated primary liver carcinoma in the patients. All tumor specimens exceeded 75% viable tumor cells. The chain couples TRBV6-2 or TRBV6-3 to TRBJ2-7; D uncertain. The origin of this receptor is a man in his forties with primary liver carcinoma and hepatitis B virus infection. The sequenced sample was tumor tissue from primary liver carcinoma. The CDR3: CASSYMVEAYEQYL. In DNA form, the CDR3 reads TGTGCCAGCAGTTATATGGTGGAAGCCTACGAGCAGTACCTC.